This TCR beta chain originates from a study of blood T cell repertoires in COVID-19. As for the study in general: Some COVID-19 samples were acute and others convalescent; all came from the United States, Italy and Spain. PBMCs, B-cell-depleted T cells, or T cells provided the cDNA or gDNA that made up the material.

Original methodology: Amplification from reference gene primers served as the basis for estimated nucleated cell counts. Repertoires were generated with immunoSEQ multiplex PCR, while TCRdb's copy carries only in-frame clones and drops some. That table supplies the V and J calls and clone size; D and trimming were determined from the DNA. The sample contains 150,000 or so clones, just under 85% of which appear only once. Germline V gene data show CDR1 as LGHDT and CDR2 as YNNKEL (reference sequence). Trimming took 5 bases from V and 2 from J, leaving 10 bases between them. There are 15 residues in the CDR3.

The TCR sequence derives from a woman aged 80 or over with acute or convalescent COVID-19. Source material: peripheral blood. This chain uses TRBV3-1 (or the pseudogene TRBV3-2) with TRBJ2-6; possibly TRBD1 for D (6 bases). Here the CDR3 reads CASSNGQPGANVLTF. The CDR3 DNA follows: TGTGCCAGCAGCAATGGACAGCCTGGGGCCAACGTCCTGACTTTC.